This TCR beta chain was obtained from a study of blood T cell repertoires in COVID-19. At the level of the study: The United States, Italy and Spain provided the acute and convalescent COVID-19 samples. PBMCs, B-cell-depleted T cells, or T cells were the source of the cDNA or gDNA that made up the material.

The V and J ends lost 6 bases and 2 bases respectively, with 7 bases between them. This CDR3 region has 12 residues. The germline gives CDR1 LGHNT, CDR2 FRNRAP. This clone was detected only a few times. In the original workflow: Reference gene primers were amplified, and this amplification served to estimate nucleated cell counts. Libraries were prepared by immunoSEQ multiplex PCR; TCRdb keeps only in-frame clonotypes and omits some of them. The V and J calls and clone size come from that table; D and trimming were worked out from the DNA. The data show tens of thousands of clones, with roughly 90% seen just once and about 8.9% held by the top ten.

The chain carries TRBV12-5 and TRBJ1-1; D unclear. This TCR was recovered from a woman older than 75 with acute or convalescent COVID-19. The sequencing input was peripheral blood. CDR3 in amino acids: CASGPVNTEAFF. The CDR3 coding sequence is TGTGCTAGTGGCCCCGTCAACACTGAAGCTTTCTTT.